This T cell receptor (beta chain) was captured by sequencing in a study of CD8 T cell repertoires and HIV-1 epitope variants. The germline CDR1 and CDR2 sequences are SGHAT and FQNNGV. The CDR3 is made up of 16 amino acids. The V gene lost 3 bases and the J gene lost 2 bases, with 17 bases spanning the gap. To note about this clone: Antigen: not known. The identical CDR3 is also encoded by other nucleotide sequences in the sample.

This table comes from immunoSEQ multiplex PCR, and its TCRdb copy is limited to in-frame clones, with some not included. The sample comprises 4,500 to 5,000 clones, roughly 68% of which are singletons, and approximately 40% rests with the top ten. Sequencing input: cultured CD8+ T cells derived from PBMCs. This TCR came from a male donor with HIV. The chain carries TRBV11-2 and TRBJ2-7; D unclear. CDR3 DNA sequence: TGTGCCAGCAGCTTGGGCCAGGCGGCAGCCACCTACGAGCAGTACTTC. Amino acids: CASSLGQAAATYEQYF. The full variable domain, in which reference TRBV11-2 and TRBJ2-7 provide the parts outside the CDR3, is EAGVAQSPRYKIIEKRQSVAFWCNPISGHATLYWYQQILGQGPKLLIQFQNNGVVDDSQLPKDRFSAERLKGVDSTLKIQPAKLEDSAVYLCASSLGQAAATYEQYFGPGTRLTVT.